These T cell receptor beta chains were read from a single sample in a study of blood T cell repertoires in COVID-19. Measured with immunoSEQ multiplex PCR; TCRdb has only the in-frame clones, and not every one. The repertoire holds approximately 75,000 clones, with roughly 85% as singletons. Material: peripheral blood. Receptor source: a woman at least 80 years old with acute or convalescent COVID-19. Each CDR3 is given with its conserved first and last residue. The D gene is left open where the match is weak. Expanded clones get a size class; other rows say once, few or many, or leave the size out.

TRBD1 NA TRBJ2-6 TRBV7-8 CASSLAPGGPGANVLTF TGTGCCAGCAGCTTAGCTCCAGGGGGCCCTGGGGCCAACGTCCTGACTTTC
NA NA TRBJ2-7 TRBV6-6 CASHEHQGSYEQYF TGTGCCAGCCACGAGCATCAGGGGAGCTACGAGCAGTACTTC
TRBD2 once TRBJ2-1 TRBV11-2 CASSLSGGKYNEQFF TGTGCCAGCAGCTTAAGCGGGGGGAAATACAATGAGCAGTTCTTC
TRBD1 NA TRBJ2-1 TRBV10-3 CANRDRDGNEQFF TGTGCCAACCGGGACAGGGACGGCAATGAGCAGTTCTTC
NA NA TRBJ2-1 TRBV27 CASHDQWYNEQFF TGTGCCAGTCATGATCAGTGGTACAATGAGCAGTTCTTC
TRBD1 NA TRBJ2-7 TRBV25-1 CASSDPGTGGFEQYF TGTGCCAGCAGTGACCCCGGGACAGGGGGCTTTGAGCAGTACTTC
NA NA TRBJ1-5 TRBV5-6 CASSSPRTGQPQHF TGTGCCAGCAGCTCACCTCGGACTGGTCAGCCCCAGCATTTT
NA NA TRBJ2-1 TRBV11-2 CASSLEDSDNEQFF TGTGCCAGCAGCTTGGAGGACAGCGACAATGAGCAGTTCTTC
TRBD1 few TRBJ1-2 TRBV6-5 CASSLQGASNYGYTF TGTGCCAGCAGCCTACAGGGGGCCTCTAACTATGGCTACACCTTC
TRBD1 NA TRBJ1-1 TRBV2 CASSGRQGALKAFF TGTGCCAGCAGTGGTAGACAGGGGGCGTTGAAAGCTTTCTTT
NA NA TRBJ2-7 TRBV5-4 CASSLSGPYEQYF TGTGCCAGCAGCTTGAGCGGACCCTACGAGCAGTACTTC
NA NA TRBJ2-7 TRBV4-1 CASSQVQNLGQGGYEQYF TGCGCCAGCAGCCAAGTGCAGAACTTGGGGCAGGGAGGCTACGAGCAGTACTTC
TRBD2 NA TRBJ2-3 TRBV29-1 CSVGPGLAGGRTDTQYF TGCAGCGTTGGTCCGGGACTAGCGGGGGGAAGGACAGATACGCAGTATTTT
TRBD1 NA TRBJ1-1 TRBV5-1 CASSLRDRPTEAFF TGCGCCAGCAGCTTGCGGGACAGGCCCACTGAAGCTTTCTTT
TRBD2 NA TRBJ2-1 TRBV27 CASSLSSGGYNEQFF TGTGCCAGCAGTTTAAGTAGCGGGGGGTACAATGAGCAGTTCTTC
TRBD2 NA TRBJ2-5 TRBV7-3 CASSESTSVGQETQYF TGTGCCAGCAGCGAAAGTACTAGCGTAGGCCAAGAGACCCAGTACTTC
TRBD2 NA TRBJ2-3 TRBV7-9 CASSLAGSDTQYF TGTGCCAGCTCACTAGCGGGGTCAGATACGCAGTATTTT
NA NA TRBJ1-1 TRBV2 CASSLTGTPMNTEAFF TGTGCCAGCAGTCTTACCGGGACACCAATGAACACTGAAGCTTTCTTT
NA NA TRBJ2-3 TRBV5-8 CASSVTETDTQYF TGTGCCAGCAGCGTGACAGAGACAGATACGCAGTATTTT
TRBD2 NA TRBJ2-1 TRBV2 CASSVFGTSGGDEQFF TGTGCCAGCAGTGTATTCGGGACTAGCGGGGGCGATGAGCAGTTCTTC
NA NA TRBJ2-7 TRBV7-9 CASSLGRGYEQYF TGTGCCAGCAGCTTAGGCAGGGGATACGAGCAGTACTTC
TRBD2 once TRBJ2-5 TRBV7-9 CASSPRKRLAGEQETQYF TGTGCCAGCAGCCCTAGAAAAAGACTAGCGGGGGAACAAGAGACCCAGTACTTC
NA NA TRBJ2-2 TRBV6-5 CASSYGTANTGELFF TGTGCCAGCAGTTACGGTACAGCGAACACCGGGGAGCTGTTTTTT
TRBD1 NA TRBJ1-6 TRBV4-2 CASSQDRDRASPLHF TGTGCCAGCAGCCAAGATCGTGACAGGGCTTCACCCCTCCACTTT
NA NA TRBJ2-1 TRBV29-1 CSVDRGTLSYNEQFF TGCAGCGTTGACCGGGGGACTCTCTCCTACAATGAGCAGTTCTTC
NA NA TRBJ1-4 TRBV18 CASSPTALQEKLFF TGTGCCAGCTCACCGACAGCGCTCCAGGAAAAACTGTTTTTT
TRBD1 NA TRBJ1-2 TRBV27 CASRRQGTYGYTF TGTGCCAGCAGGAGACAGGGGACCTATGGCTACACCTTC
NA NA TRBJ1-2 TRBV11-2 CASSLDRVGGYTF TGTGCCAGCAGCTTAGACAGGGTCGGCGGCTACACCTTC
NA NA TRBJ1-1 TRBV10-3 CAISESPPASGSFTEAFF TGTGCCATCAGTGAGTCTCCTCCCGCGTCAGGGTCATTCACTGAAGCTTTCTTT
NA NA TRBJ1-1 TRBV10-2 CASVQGGKGNTEAFF TGCGCCAGCGTTCAGGGAGGTAAGGGAAACACTGAAGCTTTCTTT
NA NA TRBJ1-2 TRBV6-4 CASSRGNYGYTF TGTGCCAGCAGTAGGGGGAACTATGGCTACACCTTC
TRBD1 NA TRBJ2-2 TRBV5-1 CASSWTGDTGELFF TGCGCCAGCAGCTGGACAGGGGACACCGGGGAGCTGTTTTTT
NA many TRBJ1-2 TRBV7-9 CASSPSVSELGYTF TGTGCCAGCAGCCCATCCGTCAGCGAACTTGGCTACACCTTC
TRBD1 NA TRBJ2-5 TRBV11-2 CASSFQTGEETQYF TGTGCCAGCAGCTTTCAGACAGGGGAAGAGACCCAGTACTTC
NA NA TRBJ1-2 TRBV18 CASSPEAARLNYGYTF TGTGCCAGCTCACCAGAGGCTGCAAGGCTTAACTATGGCTACACCTTC
NA NA TRBJ1-1 TRBV5-6 CASSLAPRTEAFF TGTGCCAGCAGCTTGGCCCCCCGCACTGAAGCTTTCTTT
NA NA TRBJ1-3 TRBV6-5 CASIFRGSGGNTIYF TGTGCCAGCATATTCAGGGGATCGGGGGGAAACACCATATATTTT